These 29 T cell receptor beta chains were all obtained from the same sample, sequenced in a study of tumor and adjacent non-tumor tissue in lung cancer. RNA was extracted from bulk tissue without any cell sorting. TCRbeta libraries were built with three rounds of nested PCR, modified from ARM-PCR. TCRdb fed the multiplex PCR reads into MiXCR, producing one record per CDR3 protein. The sample records about 200,000 distinct CDR3 sequences, 60% to 75% being singletons. The specimen was lung tumor tissue. These receptors were taken from a man in his sixties with non-small cell lung cancer.

Of note for this clonotype: A much larger clone differs by one base, so this may be a read error. V gene TRBV20-1 combines with J gene TRBJ2-7; a weak D match, TRBD1 (5 bases). The germline V gene has CDR1 DFQATT and CDR2 SNEGSKA (reference sequence). Trimming cost V 7 bases and J 3 bases, with 13 bases left between them. The CDR3 sequence is 12 residues long. Here the CDR3 reads CSVMGRVYEQYF. The CDR3 DNA follows: TGCAGTGTTATGGGCAGGGTCTACGAGCAGTACTTC.

This clonotype was seen a few times. The chain has TRBV20-1 and TRBJ1-2, with a possible D match to TRBD1 (5 bases). CDR3 length: 14 residues. Trimming pared 2 bases from V and 6 bases from J, leaving 16 bases between. CDR1 is DFQATT, CDR2 SNEGSKA, per germline (reference sequence). The CDR3 reads CSARTSPGSNGYTF. The DNA of the CDR3 is TGCAGTGCTAGAACTTCCCCAGGGAGCAATGGCTACACCTTC.

A remark on this clonotype: An end of the junction differs from the germline gene, which may be a read error. The chain joins TRBV10-1 to TRBJ2-1, with TRBD2 matching 7 bases. The CDR3 runs 14 residues. Germline CDR1 and CDR2: WNHNN and SYGVQD (reference sequence). The CDR3 sequence is CASREGGGYNELFF. CDR3 coding DNA: TGCGCCAGCAGAGAAGGCGGGGGTTACAATGAGCTGTTCTTC.

Turning to this clonotype: A much larger clone sits a single nucleotide away, making a read error possible. The chain recombines TRBV12-3 or TRBV12-4 with TRBJ1-2; TRBD1 matches at 9 bases. V lost 1 base to trimming and J lost 9 bases; unmatched junction nucleotides: 6. The CDR3 is 14 amino acids. The CDR3 spells CASSLVGTGPSYTF. The CDR3 DNA sequence: TGTGCCAGCAGTTTAGTAGGGACAGGGCCTAGCTACACCTTC.

This sequence joins TRBV20-1 and TRBJ2-7; the D is unclear. Germline V CDR1 and CDR2: DFQATT, SNEGSKA (reference sequence). This CDR3 contains 12 residues. Trimming cost V 2 bases and J 8 bases, with 13 bases left between them. In DNA form, the CDR3 reads TGCAGTGCTAGACAATCCTCTACGCAGCAGTACTTC. Its translation is CSARQSSTQQYF.

Comment on this clonotype: As the CDR3 is not closed by the conserved phenylalanine or tryptophan, this likely results from a read error. The chain recombines TRBV5-5 with TRBJ2-2; tentative D call: TRBD1 (5 bases). From germline, CDR1 is SGHKS and CDR2 YYEKEE (reference sequence). The CDR3 consists of 16 residues. The CDR3 nucleotides are TGTGCCAGCAGCTTGGGAAGGGGCGCGGTCACCGGTGAGCTGTTTTTA. It encodes CASSLGRGAVTGELFL.

This clonotype was detected once. The CDR3 ends on some other residue instead of the conserved phenylalanine or tryptophan, so this is likely a read error. Because the CDR3's place on the DNA is in doubt, the DNA is left out and the CDR3 is given as listed by TCRdb. This sequence joins TRBV11-2 and TRBJ1-2; the table assigns TRBD1, which was not confirmed against the DNA. CDR1 SGHAT and CDR2 FQNNGV come from the germline V gene. The CDR3 has 13 amino acids, counting both end residues. CDR3 region: CASSLGSGDGYTV.

Comment on this clonotype: At one end, the junction sequence differs from germline, possibly due to a read error. The chain has TRBV12-3 or TRBV12-4 and TRBJ2-5; tentatively, D is TRBD1 (6 bases). CDR3 length equals 13 residues. The CDR3 sequence is CACRNRVGETQYF. CDR3 in DNA: TGTGCCTGCAGAAACAGGGTTGGAGAGACCCAGTACTTC.

This clonotype was counted many times. The chain recombines TRBV10-2 with TRBJ2-2; 11 positions agree with TRBD1. There are 14 residues in the CDR3. CDR1 and CDR2 (germline): WSHSY, SAAADI. With 6 bases clipped from V and 5 bases from J, the junction kept 2 bases outside the gene matches. For the CDR3, the DNA is TGCGCCAGCAGAAGGGACAGGGGGACCGGGGAGCTGTTTTTT. The encoded protein is CASRRDRGTGELFF.

With respect to this clonotype: At one boundary the junction diverges from the germline segment, which might be a read error. The chain couples TRBV6-2 or TRBV6-3 to TRBJ2-3, with D tentatively TRBD1 or TRBD2 (6 bases each). Looked up from germline, CDR1 is MNHEY and CDR2 is SVGEGT. The CDR3 totals 13 residues. As DNA, the CDR3 is TGTGACAGCAGGAGGGGGAACACAGATACGCAGTACTTT. Amino acids: CDSRRGNTDTQYF.

As concerns this clonotype: At one boundary the junction diverges from the germline segment, which might be a read error. The V and J genes are TRBV5-4 and TRBJ2-1, with 8 bases lining up with TRBD2. Germline CDR1 and CDR2: SGHNT and YYREEE (reference sequence). There are 16 residues in the CDR3. CDR3 loop: CACSLGIGRAFNEQFF. In DNA form, the CDR3 reads TGTGCCTGCAGCTTGGGTATCGGGAGGGCTTTCAATGAGCAGTTCTTC.

A word on this clonotype: A read error may be the cause here, since a much bigger clone is one base away. The J gene is TRBJ1-6, the V gene TRBV11-2; the match to TRBD1 covers 7 bases. The CDR3 has 13 residues. Germline CDR1 SGHAT, CDR2 FQNNGV. The CDR3 spells CASSSQGFSPFHF. The CDR3 DNA reads TGTGCCAGCAGCTCACAGGGGTTTTCACCCTTCCACTTT.

On this clonotype: An end of the junction differs from the germline gene, which may be a read error. In nucleotides, the CDR3 is TGTGCCAGCAGCTTAGAGCGGGGGGGCTCCAGTGAGCATGTCTTC. This encodes CASSLERGGSSEHVF. The chain employs TRBV11-2 and TRBJ2-1; 9 positions match TRBD2. The CDR3 is 15 amino acids. Germline assignment: CDR1 SGHAT and CDR2 FQNNGV.

Details on this clonotype: The junction departs from the called germline gene at one end, perhaps through a read error. This chain links TRBV4-2 with TRBJ2-4; maybe TRBD2 (6 bases). The CDR3 sequence is 17 residues long. CDR1 is LGHNA and CDR2 is YNFKEQ in the germline V gene. CDR3 nucleotide sequence: TGCGTCAGCAGTCCCCGTGCGGGCGGAGGGGCCAAAAACATTCAGTACTTC. Its protein is CVSSPRAGGGAKNIQYF.

On this clonotype: A much larger clone lies a single base off, so this may be a read error. The CDR3 nucleotides read TGCAGCGTGGCGGGAATCTGGCTTCACTCCGGGGAGCTGTTTTTT. This sequence encodes CSVAGIWLHSGELFF. This chain joins TRBV29-1 and TRBJ2-2; D is perhaps TRBD2 (6 bases). Germline-derived CDR1 and CDR2 are SQVTM and ANQGSEA. The germline V and J ends were trimmed by 6 bases and 6 bases, with 20 bases remaining between them. The CDR3 is 15 residues long.

Comment on this clonotype: The junction and the germline gene differ at one end; a read error may be behind it. This chain uses TRBV12-3 or TRBV12-4 with TRBJ1-1, with TRBD1 matching over 7 bases. The CDR3 runs 14 residues. The CDR3 nucleotides read TGTGCCAGCAGTCTGACAGGGATGGGCACTGACGCTTTCTTT. Translating it yields CASSLTGMGTDAFF.

Notes on this clonotype: A much more abundant neighbour one base away suggests this may be a read error. V usage is TRBV5-4 and J usage is TRBJ1-1, with TRBD1 as a possible D gene (6 bases). V lost 6 bases to trimming and J lost 5 bases, with 17 bases between them. The CDR3 consists of 14 residues. Germline lookup yields CDR1 SGHNT and CDR2 YYREEE (reference sequence). In nucleotides, the CDR3 is TGTGCCAGCAAACAAGGGGGGAAGAGGACTGAAGCTTTCTTT. It specifies CASKQGGKRTEAFF.

On this clonotype: This CDR3 fails to terminate in the conserved phenylalanine or tryptophan, so it likely reflects a read error. This chain links TRBV11-2 with TRBJ2-3; 7 bases are a match to TRBD2. The germline CDR1 and CDR2 sequences are SGHAT and FQNNGV. The junction had 14 bases not matched to a gene; V was cut back by 9 bases and J by 2 bases. The CDR3 covers 16 residues. CDR3 in amino acids: CASRGGAGLYTDTQYL. The CDR3 region has the DNA TGTGCCAGTAGGGGAGGGGCGGGGCTCTACACAGATACGCAGTATCTT.

This clonotype was observed at least ten times. The chain uses TRBV20-1 and TRBJ1-2; tentatively, D is TRBD1 (5 bases). CDR1 is DFQATT and CDR2 is SNEGSKA in the germline V gene (reference sequence). The CDR3 totals 18 residues. V gave up 2 bases and J gave up 2 bases, with 24 bases separating them. In nucleotides, the CDR3 is TGCAGTGCTAGATCAGCCGGGGGTGGCCCTGGAGTAAACTATGGCTACACCTTC. It yields the protein CSARSAGGGPGVNYGYTF.

Notes on this clonotype: A much more abundant neighbour one base away suggests this may be a read error. The chain couples TRBV5-6 to TRBJ1-4, with D possibly matching TRBD1 (5 bases). The CDR3 runs to 15 residues. V was trimmed by 0 bases and J by 9 bases, leaving 15 bases between them. CDR1 SGHDT and CDR2 YYEEEE come from the germline V gene. CDR3 bases: TGTGCCAGCAGCTTGGGAGACATGGGGCTCCAAAAACTGTTTTTT. It encodes CASSLGDMGLQKLFF.

The chain recombines TRBV11-3 with TRBJ2-5; D could derive from TRBD1 or TRBD2 (6 bases each). The CDR3 consists of 18 residues. Trimming took 11 bases from V and 1 from J, leaving 29 bases between them. Germline CDR1 SGHNT, CDR2 YENEEA. CDR3 residues: CAYSSLSRGRGFQETQYF. The DNA of the CDR3 is TGTGCCTACAGCTCGCTGAGTCGGGGGCGTGGGTTCCAAGAGACCCAGTACTTC.

The count of this clonotype is one. Without the conserved terminal phenylalanine or tryptophan, this CDR3 likely stems from a read error. The J gene is TRBJ1-1, the V gene TRBV12-3 or TRBV12-4; D remains unclear. CDR3 length: 14 residues. V lost 7 bases and J lost 1, with 13 bases in between. In DNA, the CDR3 is TGTGCCAGCATCCCGACGACGGCGAACACTGAAGCTTTCTAT. Protein sequence: CASIPTTANTEAFY.

V usage is TRBV29-1 and J usage is TRBJ1-5; tentatively, D is TRBD1 (6 bases). This CDR3 is 13 amino acids long. CDR1 SQVTM and CDR2 ANQGSEA come from the germline V gene. The germline V and J ends were trimmed by 8 bases and 4 bases, with 15 bases remaining between them. The DNA of the CDR3 is TGCAGCACCGCAGACAGGTTTAATCAGCCCCAGCATTTT. It specifies CSTADRFNQPQHF. Combining the CDR3 with reference TRBV29-1 and TRBJ1-5 gives the whole variable domain SAVISQKPSRDICQRGTSLTIQCQVDSQVTMMFWYRQQPGQSLTLIATANQGSEATYESGFVIDKFPISRPNLTFSTLTVSNMSPEDSSIYLCSTADRFNQPQHFGDGTRLSIL.

Remarks on this clonotype: A read error may be the cause here, since a much bigger clone is one base away. The J gene is TRBJ2-2, the V gene TRBV4-1, with D unclear. The germline CDR1 and CDR2 sequences are MGHRA and YSYEKL. The CDR3 has 14 amino acids. The CDR3 protein is CVSSRLLNTGELFF. Here the CDR3 DNA reads TGCGTCAGCAGCCGCCTACTGAACACCGGGGAGCTGTTTTTT.

This clonotype has a handful of counts. At one end, the junction sequence differs from germline, possibly due to a read error. This chain joins TRBV11-1 and TRBJ2-7; weak D call: TRBD2 (6 bases). Germline assignment: CDR1 SGHAT and CDR2 FQDESV (reference sequence). The CDR3 is 12 residues long. CDR3 residues: CANRAGSLEHYF. The CDR3 DNA sequence: TGTGCCAATAGGGCGGGAAGTTTGGAGCATTACTTC. The full variable domain, rest sourced from reference TRBV11-1 and TRBJ2-7, is EAEVAQSPRYKITEKSQAVAFWCDPISGHATLYWYRQILGQGPELLVQFQDESVVDDSQLPKDRFSAERLKGVDSTLKIQPAELGDSAMYLCANRAGSLEHYFGPGTRLTVT.

This clonotype was seen many times. The chain has TRBV4-1 and TRBJ1-1; a possible D gene is TRBD1 (6 bases). The V gene lost 0 bases and the J gene lost 5 bases, with 10 bases spanning the gap. CDR3 length: 14 amino acids. Germline V gene data show CDR1 as MGHRA and CDR2 as YSYEKL. DNA for the CDR3: TGCGCCAGCAGCCAAGACAGGGGAAGGACTGAAGCTTTCTTT. Its protein product is CASSQDRGRTEAFF.

With regard to this clonotype: A read error is likely, as this CDR3 ends without the conserved phenylalanine or tryptophan. The rearrangement joins TRBV20-1 to TRBJ2-7, with D perhaps TRBD2 (6 bases). Germline V gene sequence: CDR1 DFQATT, CDR2 SNEGSKA (reference sequence). The CDR3 is 15 residues long. V was pared by 1 base and J by 3 bases, with 16 bases between. The CDR3 loop is CSARGHSGEDYEQYI. CDR3 bases: TGCAGTGCTAGAGGGCATAGCGGAGAGGACTACGAGCAGTACATC.

This clonotype was picked up one time. The conserved phenylalanine or tryptophan normally closing the CDR3 is absent here, so this likely arose from a read error. The rearrangement links TRBV11-3 to TRBJ2-3; TRBD2 might be the D (5 bases). Trimming removed 3 bases from V and 5 bases from J, with 9 bases in between. This CDR3 is built from 13 residues. Per the germline V gene, CDR1 is SGHNT and CDR2 is YENEEA. CDR3 in DNA: TGTGCCAGCAGCTTTGAGGGAGTAGATACGCAGTATTAT. This gives the protein CASSFEGVDTQYY.

The CDR3, as DNA: TGTGCCAGCAGCTTGCGGGCTAGGGAGAGTAGTGATACGCAGTATTTT. As protein: CASSLRARESSDTQYF. The gene calls are TRBV5-4 and TRBJ2-3; maybe TRBD2 (5 bases). This CDR3 has 16 amino acids. The germline V and J ends were trimmed by 1 base and 6 bases, with 18 bases remaining between them. Germline CDR1 SGHNT, CDR2 YYREEE (reference sequence). Filled out from reference TRBV5-4 and TRBJ2-3, the complete variable domain reads ETGVTQSPTHLIKTRGQQVTLRCSSQSGHNTVSWYQQALGQGPQFIFQYYREEENGRGNFPPRFSGLQFPNYSSELNVNALELDDSALYLCASSLRARESSDTQYFGPGTRLTVL.